This T cell receptor beta chain was documented in a study of cytomegalovirus exposure and HLA in healthy donors. Turning to this clone: The target antigen is unknown.

The protocol was immunoSEQ multiplex PCR, while the TCRdb copy is restricted to in-frame clones and leaves out a portion. The repertoire holds some 200,000 clones, 75% to 85% seen once, with 13% in the top ten. Germline CDR1 and CDR2: SGHTS and YDEGEE. Trimming took 4 bases from V and 6 from J; bases not matched to a gene: 7. There are 16 residues in the CDR3. General study findings and limits: Per published reports, the classifier diagnosed cytomegalovirus status with high specificity and sensitivity.

This chain links TRBV5-8 with TRBJ2-1; 13 positions agree with TRBD2. Specimen: PBMCs. The receptor was derived from a woman under 40 in good health and CMV-seropositive. This CDR3 reads CASSITGTSGINEQFF. The DNA of the CDR3 is TGTGCCAGCAGCATCACCGGGACTAGCGGGATCAATGAGCAGTTCTTC.